This TCR beta chain was captured by sequencing in a study of blood T cell repertoires in COVID-19. Looking at the study overall: The United States, Italy and Spain supplied acute and convalescent COVID-19 samples. In each case, the material was cDNA or gDNA derived from T cells, B-cell-depleted T cells, or PBMCs.

In the authors' methods: Amplification with reference gene primers provided the estimates of nucleated cell counts. Produced via immunoSEQ multiplex PCR; TCRdb's table is partial and in-frame only. The V and J calls and clone size were taken over from that table, and D and trimming were inferred from the DNA. The sample yields about 300,000 clones, around 90% seen once. CDR1 and CDR2 (germline): LNHDA, SQIVND (reference sequence). The CDR3 is 14 residues long. V lost 6 bases, J lost 9 bases, and 15 bases lay in between. This clone was seen a single time. Sequencing was performed on peripheral blood. This TCR came from a man aged 18 to 29 with active or convalescent COVID-19. This chain connects TRBV19 to TRBJ1-6, with a possible D match to TRBD1 (5 bases). CDR3 nucleotides: TGTGCCAGTAGCCTCGGAGGGGTGGGTTCACCCCTCCACTTT. Translated, it gives CASSLGGVGSPLHF. The full variable domain, in which reference TRBV19 and TRBJ1-6 provide the parts outside the CDR3, is DGGITQSPKYLFRKEGQNVTLSCEQNLNHDAMYWYRQDPGQGLRLIYYSQIVNDFQKGDIAEGYSVSREKKESFPLTVTSAQKNPTAFYLCASSLGGVGSPLHFGNGTRLTVT.